Listed below are T cell receptor beta chains from one sample, sequenced in a study of blood T cell repertoires in COVID-19. Libraries were prepared by immunoSEQ multiplex PCR; TCRdb keeps only in-frame clonotypes and omits some of them. The sample holds some 150,000 clones, more than 75% seen once. Sequencing was done on a sample of peripheral blood. These receptors came from an older man with acute or convalescent COVID-19. Each CDR3 is given with its conserved first and last residue. Fields, in order: clone size, J gene, D gene, V gene, CDR3 DNA, CDR3 protein. The D gene is left open where the match is weak. Clone size, where shown, is once, few, many, or a class for clones that have expanded.

>NA|TRBJ1-1|NA|TRBV28
TGTGCCAGCAAGCGGTTGACTGAAGCTTTCTTT
CASKRLTEAFF
>NA|TRBJ2-7|TRBD2|TRBV5-1
TGCGCCAGCAGCTTGGGGTCTAGCGGGGGGGCGAGCTCCTACGAGCAGTACTTC
CASSLGSSGGASSYEQYF
>NA|TRBJ2-4|TRBD1|TRBV7-9
TGTGCCAGCAGCTCGACAGGGAAAAACATTCAGTACTTC
CASSSTGKNIQYF
>few|TRBJ2-2|NA|TRBV24-1
TGTGCCACCAGTAACCCCCGCGGGGGCTTGTACACCGGGGAGCTGTTTTTT
CATSNPRGGLYTGELFF
>NA|TRBJ1-4|NA|TRBV9
TGTGCCAGCAGCGTATCTTCCGAGGGAGAAAAACTGTTTTTT
CASSVSSEGEKLFF
>NA|TRBJ2-3|NA|TRBV28
TGTGCCAGCAGTTCGGCGGGACGCACAGATACGCAGTATTTT
CASSSAGRTDTQYF
>NA|TRBJ2-3|TRBD2|TRBV28
TGTGCCAGCAGTCCCATAGCGGGGAGCGGCACAGATACGCAGTATTTT
CASSPIAGSGTDTQYF
>NA|TRBJ2-1|TRBD2|TRBV5-1
TGCGCCAGCAGCTCGATCGGCGGGACTAGCGGGCCCGATAGCTCCTACAATGAGCAGTTCTTC
CASSSIGGTSGPDSSYNEQFF
>NA|TRBJ2-3|TRBD1|TRBV2
TGTGCCAGCAGTGAAGCAGGGGGCTGGGCAGATACGCAGTATTTT
CASSEAGGWADTQYF
>NA|TRBJ2-5|NA|TRBV24-1
TGTGCCACCAGTGACAGGTACGAAGAGACCCAGTACTTC
CATSDRYEETQYF
>NA|TRBJ2-7|TRBD2|TRBV19
TGTGCCAGTAGTATTAGCGGGGGGGCAGGCGAGCAGTACTTC
CASSISGGAGEQYF
>NA|TRBJ2-1|TRBD2|TRBV4-2
TGTGCCAGCAGCCAAGACGGCACTAGCGGGGGTTACAATGAGCAGTTCTTC
CASSQDGTSGGYNEQFF
>once|TRBJ1-5|TRBD1|TRBV18
TGTGCCAGCTCATGGGACAGGGGTGACAATCAGCCCCAGCATTTT
CASSWDRGDNQPQHF
>NA|TRBJ2-7|NA|TRBV6-5
TGTGCCAGCAGTTACTCGACCAGGTCTCCCGAGCAGTACTTC
CASSYSTRSPEQYF
>NA|TRBJ2-7|TRBD1|TRBV5-6
TGTGCCAGCACTGATGCCGGGACAGGGGCATACGAGCAGTACTTC
CASTDAGTGAYEQYF
>NA|TRBJ2-5|TRBD1|TRBV12-5
TGTGCTAGTGGTTTTCCCAGGGGGGAGACCCAGTACTTC
CASGFPRGETQYF
>few|TRBJ1-4|NA|TRBV5-8
TGTGCCAGCAGCACCAGGGTAAATGATGAAAAACTGTTTTTT
CASSTRVNDEKLFF
>NA|TRBJ2-3|TRBD2|TRBV20-1
TGCAGTGCTAGTTTGGAGACTAGCGGGAGGACAGATACGCAGTATTTT
CSASLETSGRTDTQYF
>NA|TRBJ2-7|NA|TRBV5-5
TGTGCCAGCAGCTTCGGGGACAACTCCTACGAGCAGTACTTC
CASSFGDNSYEQYF
>NA|TRBJ2-7|NA|TRBV3-1/TRBV3-2
TGTGCCAGCAGCCAAGCCCCGGTCTACGAGCAGTACTTC
CASSQAPVYEQYF
>NA|TRBJ2-5|TRBD2|TRBV28
TGTGCCAGCAGTCCCGGGGATAGCGGGGGGACCCAGTACTTC
CASSPGDSGGTQYF
>NA|TRBJ2-7|NA|TRBV7-5
TGTGCCAGAGGGCCAGCGGGAGTAGAATACGAGCAGTACTTC
CARGPAGVEYEQYF